A selection of T cell receptor beta chains follows, all from one sample in a study of T cell repertoires in cytomegalovirus infection. TCRdb passed the reads through MiXCR, listing each CDR3 protein once. The sample lists some 800,000 distinct CDR3 sequences; about 29% were seen once. No cognate antigen is known for these TCRs. The input for sequencing was cultured CD8+ T cells from PBMCs, taken from culture after CMV antigen stimulation. Receptors originate from a human donor in good health (CMV status not recorded). Some clones in this sample may be carry-over from other donors' samples. Each CDR3 is given with its conserved first and last residue. A D gene is named only where the DNA matches it firmly. Clone size is not always given. Where it is, it says once, few, many or a class for expanded clones.

>few|TRBJ1-2|TRBV6-2/TRBV6-3|TRBD1
TGTGCCAGCAGTTACTCCTTCGGGACAGACTATGGCTACACCTTC
CASSYSFGTDYGYTF
>-|TRBJ2-2|TRBV4-3|-
TGCGCCAGCAGCCAAGATCAATGGGGAGGCGGGGAGCTGTTTTTT
CASSQDQWGGGELFF
>few|TRBJ2-7|TRBV5-5|TRBD1
TGTGCCAGCAGCCCTCTGGGACAGCCCTACGAGCAGTACTTC
CASSPLGQPYEQYF
>-|TRBJ2-1|TRBV7-2|TRBD2
TGTGCCAGCACTCTTGGGGGGGGGTTGAACAATGAGCAGTTCTTC
CASTLGGGLNNEQFF
>many|TRBJ2-5|TRBV7-6|-
TGTGCCAGCAGCTTAGAGGACACAATGCACCAAGAGACCCAGTACTTC
CASSLEDTMHQETQYF
>many|TRBJ1-1|TRBV12-3/TRBV12-4|TRBD1
TGTGCCAGCAGTTTAGCAGGTAGACAGGGATTAGAAGCTTTCTTT
CASSLAGRQGLEAFF
>-|TRBJ2-1|TRBV7-8|-
TGTGCCAGCAGCCCGGGAGATAACAATGAGCAGTTCTTC
CASSPGDNNEQFF
>-|TRBJ1-6|TRBV19|TRBD1
TGTGCCAGTAGTGAGGAACAGGGGGCGATTAATTCACCCCTCCACTTT
CASSEEQGAINSPLHF
>-|TRBJ2-5|TRBV13|-
TGTGCCAGCAGCAAGACGACAGATTACGAAGAGACCCAGTACTTC
CASSKTTDYEETQYF
>many|TRBJ2-5|TRBV28|TRBD2
TGTGCCAGCAGCCTCGAGCGGGGGGTCCGGACCCAGTACTTC
CASSLERGVRTQYF
>few|TRBJ2-6|TRBV12-3/TRBV12-4|-
TGTGCCAGCAGTTTAAGGACAGCAGTCTCTGGGGCCAACGTCCTGACTTTC
CASSLRTAVSGANVLTF
>few|TRBJ1-1|TRBV7-9|-
TGTGCCAGCAGCAACCAGGCTAGTCCTGAAGCTTTCTTT
CASSNQASPEAFF
>few|TRBJ2-2|TRBV7-8|-
TGTGCGACCGGGACAATGAACACCGGGGAGCTGTTTTTT
CATGTMNTGELFF
>many|TRBJ1-5|TRBV7-6|-
TGTGCCAGCAGCCGCTGGGCGGACAGACAATTCAATCAGCCCCAGCATTTT
CASSRWADRQFNQPQHF
>few|TRBJ1-1|TRBV5-4|-
TGTGCCAGCAGCCCCTACTCCGGGGGCGGCACTGAAGCTTTCTTT
CASSPYSGGGTEAFF
>many|TRBJ2-7|TRBV19|-
TGTGCCAGTAGTGCAGCCGGGACGCTGCACGAGCAGTACTTC
CASSAAGTLHEQYF
>-|TRBJ2-5|TRBV6-6|-
TGTGCCAGCACCCTATACGTTAGGGTAGAGACCCAGTACTTC
CASTLYVRVETQYF
>-|TRBJ2-3|TRBV20-1|-
TGCAGTGCAATTCCCCCGGGACTCACCACAGATACGCAGTATTTT
CSAIPPGLTTDTQYF
>-|TRBJ2-3|TRBV10-2|-
TGCGCCAGCCGGTGGGCGACGTCTAAGCGCACAGATACGCAGTATTTT
CASRWATSKRTDTQYF
>many|TRBJ2-5|TRBV7-8|TRBD2
TGTGCCAGCAGCTTAGAGTGGGGGAGGGGAGAGACCCAGTACTTC
CASSLEWGRGETQYF
>many|TRBJ2-1|TRBV7-6|-
TGTGCCAGCAGCCGGGACTTCCTGGATGAGCAGTTCTTC
CASSRDFLDEQFF
>-|TRBJ2-7|TRBV14|-
TGTGCCAGCAGCCAGGAGGATTACTACGAGCAGTACTTC
CASSQEDYYEQYF
>-|TRBJ1-2|TRBV7-9|TRBD1
TGTGCCAGCAGCCGACAGGGCGGCCATGGCTACACCTTC
CASSRQGGHGYTF
>-|TRBJ2-1|TRBV4-1|TRBD2
TGCGCCAGCAGCCAAGATCCTAGCGGGGGGTTGTTAGATGAGCAGTTCTTC
CASSQDPSGGLLDEQFF
>few|TRBJ1-2|TRBV6-6|-
TGTGCCAGCAGTTACGTGCCGCAAGCCTACACCTTC
CASSYVPQAYTF
>-|TRBJ2-3|TRBV6-5|-
TGTGCCAGCAGTTACACCATAGGGGCAGATACGCAGTATTTT
CASSYTIGADTQYF
>many|TRBJ1-3|TRBV12-5|TRBD1
TGTGCTAGTGGTTTGCCCGTTCCCAGTGGACAGGGTTCCGCTAAGCCATCTGGAAACACCATATATTTT
CASGLPVPSGQGSAKPSGNTIYF
>-|TRBJ1-6|TRBV9|-
TGTGCCAGCAGCGAGGATGGGGTCGGGGGCCGGTCACCCCTCCACTTT
CASSEDGVGGRSPLHF
>-|TRBJ1-6|TRBV11-2|-
TGTGCCAGCCTGAGGGGGTACGCCTCAAATAATTCACCCCTCCACTTT
CASLRGYASNNSPLHF
>-|TRBJ1-1|TRBV10-2|-
TGCGCCAGCAGGGAGAAGCGCGCTGAAGCTTTCTTT
CASREKRAEAFF
>-|TRBJ2-7|TRBV27|TRBD2
TGTGCCAGCAGTTTATCGTTTAGCGGGGGCCTCGCCCTGGGGCAGTACTTC
CASSLSFSGGLALGQYF
>-|TRBJ1-1|TRBV2|-
TGTGCCAGCAGTCCACGGGGGGTCGCTGAAGCTTTCTTT
CASSPRGVAEAFF
>-|TRBJ2-1|TRBV6-8|-
TGTGCCAGCAGTCACGGCCTAGATGAGCAGTTCTTC
CASSHGLDEQFF
>-|TRBJ1-1|TRBV12-3/TRBV12-4|TRBD1
TGTGCCAACAGTATCAGGACAGGGATGAACACTGAAGCTTTCTTT
CANSIRTGMNTEAFF
>many|TRBJ2-2|TRBV7-6|-
TGTGCCAGCAGCGGCCGGACAGTGAACACCGGGGAGCTGTTTTTT
CASSGRTVNTGELFF
>few|TRBJ2-5|TRBV6-2/TRBV6-3|-
TGTGCCAGCAGTAGCGGATTCGTGGAGACCCAGTACTTC
CASSSGFVETQYF
>-|TRBJ1-2|TRBV20-1|TRBD1
TGCAGTGCCAGACAGGGGGCGGACTATGGCTACACCTTC
CSARQGADYGYTF
>-|TRBJ2-5|TRBV6-5|TRBD2
TGTGCCACCATGGCCGGCGGGGGGACCCAGTACTTC
CATMAGGGTQYF
>few|TRBJ2-2|TRBV11-3|-
TGTGCCAGCAGCCCACCGGACACCGGGGAGCTGTTTTTT
CASSPPDTGELFF
>many|TRBJ2-3|TRBV7-9|-
TGTGCCAGCAGCCCGGATGGCACAGATACGCAGTATTTT
CASSPDGTDTQYF
>-|TRBJ2-1|TRBV5-5|-
TGTGCCAGCAGCGGTTGGGAGCAGGGCGATGAGCAGTTCTTC
CASSGWEQGDEQFF